The rows below give T cell receptor beta chains drawn from one sample of a study of blood T cell repertoires in COVID-19. This table comes from immunoSEQ multiplex PCR, and its TCRdb copy is limited to in-frame clones, with some not included. The sample shows 130,000 to 150,000 clones, 75% to 90% of them seen only once. The sequencing input was peripheral blood. All receptors derive from a woman aged 60-75 years with COVID-19, enrolled during active disease. CDR3s include the opening cysteine and the closing phenylalanine or tryptophan. A D gene is named only where the DNA matches it firmly. Size values are once, few and many counts, or a class for expanded clones, and some rows have none.

j_gene	v_gene	abundance	d_gene	CDR3aa	CDR3nt
TRBJ2-7	TRBV10-2	-	-	CASSTGLPYEQYF	TGCGCCAGCAGCACAGGGCTCCCCTACGAGCAGTACTTC
TRBJ2-3	TRBV24-1	-	-	CATSDLRLSGGTDTQYF	TGTGCCACCAGTGATTTGAGGCTCTCCGGGGGCACAGATACGCAGTATTTT
TRBJ2-7	TRBV7-3	-	-	CASSLEGRAEQYF	TGTGCCAGCAGCTTAGAAGGGCGGGCCGAGCAGTACTTC
TRBJ1-1	TRBV19	-	TRBD1	CASTPTGGTEAFF	TGTGCCAGTACCCCGACAGGGGGCACTGAAGCTTTCTTT
TRBJ2-2	TRBV6-5	-	-	CATGDHTGELFF	TGTGCAACGGGGGACCACACCGGGGAGCTGTTTTTT
TRBJ1-3	TRBV4-3	-	-	CASSRSISSGNTIYF	TGCGCCAGCAGCCGAAGCATTAGCTCTGGAAACACCATATATTTT
TRBJ2-5	TRBV9	-	TRBD1	CASSVEGQLKETQYF	TGTGCCAGCAGCGTAGAGGGACAGCTCAAAGAGACCCAGTACTTC
TRBJ2-1	TRBV19	-	TRBD1	CASSLEGTGGYNEQFF	TGTGCCAGTAGTCTTGAAGGGACAGGGGGCTACAATGAGCAGTTCTTC
TRBJ2-7	TRBV24-1	-	-	CATARTDYEQYF	TGTGCCACCGCTAGGACAGACTACGAGCAGTACTTC
TRBJ1-1	TRBV3-1/TRBV3-2	-	-	CASSQEGKAGIYTEAFF	TGTGCCAGCAGCCAAGAGGGTAAAGCAGGGATTTACACTGAAGCTTTCTTT
TRBJ1-1	TRBV5-4	-	TRBD1	CASSSSGTVNTEAFF	TGTGCCAGCAGCTCCTCCGGGACAGTGAACACTGAAGCTTTCTTT
TRBJ2-5	TRBV18	-	TRBD1	CASSPSVRTGGQETQYF	TGTGCCAGCTCGCCAAGCGTCCGGACAGGGGGGCAAGAGACCCAGTACTTC
TRBJ1-5	TRBV2	-	-	CASSGGGENQPQHF	TGTGCCAGCAGTGGGGGAGGAGAAAATCAGCCCCAGCATTTT
TRBJ2-7	TRBV5-1	-	-	CASSPPGSAEPVEQYF	TGCGCCAGCAGCCCACCAGGGTCGGCGGAACCTGTCGAGCAGTACTTC
TRBJ2-1	TRBV11-3	-	TRBD2	CASSPARAGEYNEQFF	TGTGCCAGCAGCCCCGCCCGGGCGGGAGAATACAATGAGCAGTTCTTC
TRBJ2-7	TRBV27	-	TRBD2	CASSLLGLAGEQYF	TGTGCCAGCAGTTTATTGGGACTAGCGGGGGAGCAGTACTTC
TRBJ1-2	TRBV9	-	-	CASSVGTDHYGYTF	TGTGCCAGCAGCGTAGGGACAGACCACTATGGCTACACCTTC
TRBJ2-6	TRBV19	-	-	CASSISPAGDGEANVLTF	TGTGCCAGTAGTATCTCTCCGGCAGGGGATGGTGAGGCCAACGTCCTGACTTTC
TRBJ1-5	TRBV4-3	-	-	CASSQDRGSNQPQHF	TGCGCCAGCAGCCAAGACAGGGGTAGCAATCAGCCCCAGCATTTT
TRBJ2-7	TRBV6-6	-	-	CASSYGVYEQYF	TGTGCCAGCAGTTATGGAGTCTACGAGCAGTACTTC
TRBJ2-7	TRBV7-9	-	TRBD1	CASSLTGDSAYEQYF	TGTGCCAGCAGCTTAACAGGGGACAGCGCCTACGAGCAGTACTTC
TRBJ2-2	TRBV6-5	-	TRBD1	CASSFTGGAGELFF	TGTGCCAGCAGTTTTACAGGGGGCGCCGGGGAGCTGTTTTTT
TRBJ1-5	TRBV10-3	-	TRBD1	CAISPGQGSNQPQHF	TGTGCCATCAGCCCCGGACAGGGCAGCAATCAGCCCCAGCATTTT
TRBJ1-5	TRBV2	few	-	CASSLGSVSSNQPQHF	TGTGCCAGCAGCCTCGGGTCGGTTAGTAGCAATCAGCCCCAGCATTTT
TRBJ1-2	TRBV30	-	-	CAWSPGRVRGYTF	TGTGCCTGGTCCCCCGGCAGGGTTCGTGGCTACACCTTC
TRBJ1-5	TRBV6-2/TRBV6-3	-	TRBD1	CASSYAGGQPQHF	TGTGCCAGCAGTTACGCAGGGGGGCAGCCCCAGCATTTT
TRBJ1-1	TRBV29-1	-	-	CSVGGVKTSNTEAFF	TGCAGCGTCGGAGGGGTAAAAACCTCCAACACTGAAGCTTTCTTT
TRBJ2-3	TRBV7-3	once	-	CASSLEGGDGTDTQYF	TGTGCCAGCAGCTTAGAAGGGGGGGACGGGACAGATACGCAGTATTTT
TRBJ1-4	TRBV5-1	-	TRBD1	CASSPLMGQGGEKLFF	TGCGCCAGCAGCCCACTAATGGGACAGGGAGGTGAAAAACTGTTTTTT
TRBJ2-1	TRBV7-2	-	-	CASSLQGPYNEQFF	TGTGCCAGCAGCTTACAGGGGCCCTACAATGAGCAGTTCTTC
TRBJ2-3	TRBV6-2/TRBV6-3	-	TRBD1	CASSLTDRASTDTQYF	TGTGCCAGCAGTTTGACGGACAGGGCGAGCACAGATACGCAGTATTTT
TRBJ2-7	TRBV4-1	-	TRBD1	CASSQDPPGQGAHEQYF	TGCGCCAGCAGCCAAGATCCTCCGGGACAGGGGGCCCACGAGCAGTACTTC
TRBJ1-1	TRBV6-2/TRBV6-3	-	-	CASSYLSGNTEAFF	TGTGCCAGCAGTTACTTATCAGGGAACACTGAAGCTTTCTTT
TRBJ2-3	TRBV7-2	-	-	CASSPHGDTTDTQYF	TGTGCCAGCAGCCCACACGGGGACACCACAGATACGCAGTATTTT
TRBJ1-3	TRBV24-1	-	-	CATSDATPHHGNTIYF	TGTGCCACCAGTGACGCCACACCTCACCATGGAAACACCATATATTTT
TRBJ1-3	TRBV6-6	once	TRBD1	CASRTAGGAGNTIYF	TGTGCCAGCAGAACAGCAGGGGGCGCCGGAAACACCATATATTTT
TRBJ2-3	TRBV7-2	-	-	CASSLRRSDTQYF	TGTGCCAGCAGCTTACGCCGGTCAGATACGCAGTATTTT
TRBJ2-3	TRBV4-2	-	-	CASSRVEETSTDTQYF	TGTGCCAGCAGCCGCGTTGAGGAAACTAGCACAGATACGCAGTATTTT
TRBJ1-1	TRBV9	-	-	CASSPPPGSINTEAFF	TGTGCCAGCAGCCCACCGCCGGGGTCCATTAACACTGAAGCTTTCTTT